A selection of T cell receptor beta chains follows, all from one sample in a study of identical twins. TCRdb ran MiXCR on the 5' RACE reads and lists one entry per CDR3 protein. This table holds 550,000 to 700,000 distinct CDR3 sequences, nearly 10% found once. The sample was also linked to a second study, of yellow fever vaccine responses in identical twins.

Specimen: PBMCs. Every receptor here comes from a woman between 18 and 29 years old in good health. Each CDR3 is given with its conserved first and last residue. The D gene is left open where the match is weak. The size field is filled for only some rows; it gives once, few, many or a size class.

clone_size: -
d_call: TRBD1
v_call: TRBV12-3/TRBV12-4
j_call: TRBJ2-7
cdr3_aa: CASRLDGQGSYEQYF
cdr3_nt: TGTGCCAGCCGACTAGACGGACAGGGGAGCTACGAGCAGTACTTC

clone_size: -
d_call: TRBD1
v_call: TRBV7-9
j_call: TRBJ2-3
cdr3_aa: CASSLLAGGLDTQYF
cdr3_nt: TGTGCCAGCAGCTTACTGGCAGGGGGCTTAGATACGCAGTATTTT

clone_size: many
d_call: -
v_call: TRBV7-9
j_call: TRBJ2-7
cdr3_aa: CASSLVVSYEQYF
cdr3_nt: TGTGCCAGCAGCTTAGTGGTCTCCTACGAGCAGTACTTC

clone_size: few
d_call: -
v_call: TRBV20-1
j_call: TRBJ2-5
cdr3_aa: CSASRMGVGKETQYF
cdr3_nt: TGCAGTGCTAGTCGAATGGGTGTAGGGAAAGAGACCCAGTACTTC

clone_size: -
d_call: TRBD1
v_call: TRBV6-2/TRBV6-3
j_call: TRBJ2-2
cdr3_aa: CASSPTRTGANTGELFF
cdr3_nt: TGTGCCAGCAGTCCGACCCGGACAGGGGCGAACACCGGGGAGCTGTTTTTT

clone_size: -
d_call: -
v_call: TRBV12-5
j_call: TRBJ2-5
cdr3_aa: CASGLAPVGETQYF
cdr3_nt: TGTGCTAGTGGTTTGGCCCCGGTTGGGGAGACCCAGTACTTC

clone_size: few
d_call: -
v_call: TRBV27
j_call: TRBJ1-6
cdr3_aa: CASRNVEPGVSPLHF
cdr3_nt: TGTGCCAGCAGGAACGTGGAGCCGGGTGTTTCACCCCTCCACTTT

clone_size: -
d_call: TRBD1
v_call: TRBV20-1
j_call: TRBJ2-6
cdr3_aa: CSARSLYARQGSFGANVLTF
cdr3_nt: TGCAGTGCTAGATCCCTGTACGCAAGACAGGGTTCCTTTGGGGCCAACGTCCTGACTTTC

clone_size: few
d_call: TRBD1
v_call: TRBV28
j_call: TRBJ1-5
cdr3_aa: CASRRQGDSNQPQHF
cdr3_nt: TGTGCCAGCAGAAGACAGGGAGATAGCAATCAGCCCCAGCATTTT

clone_size: -
d_call: TRBD2
v_call: TRBV4-3
j_call: TRBJ2-7
cdr3_aa: CASSHGLAQSSYEQYF
cdr3_nt: TGCGCCAGCAGCCATGGACTAGCGCAGAGCTCCTACGAGCAGTACTTC

clone_size: -
d_call: TRBD2
v_call: TRBV20-1
j_call: TRBJ2-1
cdr3_aa: CSAGGSSGRGYNEQFF
cdr3_nt: TGCAGTGCTGGAGGCTCCAGCGGGAGGGGATACAATGAGCAGTTCTTC

clone_size: many
d_call: -
v_call: TRBV28
j_call: TRBJ1-4
cdr3_aa: CASSSGGEKLFF
cdr3_nt: TGTGCCAGCAGTTCGGGCGGGGAAAAACTGTTTTTT

clone_size: many
d_call: TRBD2
v_call: TRBV6-2/TRBV6-3
j_call: TRBJ2-2
cdr3_aa: CASRTPGLAGNTGELFF
cdr3_nt: TGTGCCAGCAGAACCCCTGGGCTAGCGGGGAACACCGGGGAGCTGTTTTTT

clone_size: -
d_call: TRBD1
v_call: TRBV19
j_call: TRBJ2-7
cdr3_aa: CASRDWGQSYEQYF
cdr3_nt: TGTGCCAGTAGAGATTGGGGACAGTCCTACGAGCAGTACTTC

clone_size: many
d_call: -
v_call: TRBV3-1
j_call: TRBJ2-1
cdr3_aa: CASSQGPEFGNEQFF
cdr3_nt: TGTGCCAGCAGCCAAGGACCCGAATTCGGTAATGAGCAGTTCTTC

clone_size: -
d_call: TRBD1
v_call: TRBV20-1
j_call: TRBJ1-5
cdr3_aa: CSVLRDSLGNQPQHF
cdr3_nt: TGCAGTGTCCTACGGGACAGCCTCGGGAATCAGCCCCAGCATTTT

clone_size: many
d_call: -
v_call: TRBV6-5
j_call: TRBJ2-4
cdr3_aa: CASSYPRESKNIQYF
cdr3_nt: TGTGCCAGCAGTTACCCCAGGGAATCCAAAAACATTCAGTACTTC

clone_size: few
d_call: -
v_call: TRBV28
j_call: TRBJ1-2
cdr3_aa: CASSSGQPPANYGYTF
cdr3_nt: TGTGCCAGCAGTTCAGGGCAGCCACCAGCTAACTATGGCTACACCTTC